Listed here is a single T cell receptor beta chain. Only in-frame clones appear in the TCRdb table, and some are missing; sequencing was by immunoSEQ multiplex PCR. The sample has fewer than 300,000 clones; 65% to 85% are singletons. This entry comes from a study of cytotoxic CD8 clonotypes in ibrutinib-treated CLL. At the level of the study: Productive templates per sample averaged 255,043; productive rearrangements, some 99,000.

This specimen was PBMCs, taken at disease progression, from a patient treated with ibrutinib. This clonotype was sampled from a human donor with chronic lymphocytic leukemia.

CDR3 region: CASSIGQGPGEQYF. CDR3 coding DNA: TGTGCCAGTAGTATCGGGCAGGGGCCGGGCGAGCAGTACTTC. The rearrangement joins TRBV19 to TRBJ2-7; D is perhaps TRBD1 (6 bases). Germline V gene sequence: CDR1 LNHDA, CDR2 SQIVND (reference sequence). There are 14 residues in the CDR3. V was shortened by 3 bases and J by 6 bases, with 15 bases between the two germline ends.